These 30 T cell receptor beta chains were all obtained from the same sample, sequenced in a study of shared clonotypes between healthy human individuals. Sequencing was performed with immunoSEQ multiplex PCR; in TCRdb, only in-frame clones are kept and a portion is missing. The data show about 2.1 million clones, with 85% to 95% seen just once and approximately 1.6% held by the top ten. Terminally differentiated effector memory CD45RA+ cells were excluded by CCR7 positive selection of CD45RO-negative cells. The sample consisted of naive CD8+ T cells from PBMCs. All receptors come from a man aged 18-30 years in good health. Some clones in this sample may be carry-over from other donors' samples.

This sequence joins TRBV9 and TRBJ2-1; the D call may be TRBD1 or TRBD2 (6 bases each). The CDR3 contains 16 residues. V gave up 0 bases and J gave up 3 bases, with 13 bases separating them. Germline V gene data show CDR1 as SGDLS and CDR2 as YYNGEE. The CDR3 region is CASSVAGGPGYNEQFF. CDR3 coding DNA: TGTGCCAGCAGCGTAGCTGGGGGGCCAGGCTACAATGAGCAGTTCTTC.

This rearrangement joins TRBV4-1 to TRBJ2-5; D tentatively reads TRBD1 or TRBD2 (6 bases each). CDR3 length: 16 residues. V was shortened by 1 base and J by 3 bases, with 15 bases between the two germline ends. CDR1 and CDR2 from the germline V gene are MGHRA and YSYEKL. CDR3 region: CASSQVPQGLEETQYF. The CDR3 DNA reads TGCGCCAGCAGCCAAGTCCCACAGGGACTTGAAGAGACCCAGTACTTC.

The J gene is TRBJ2-7, the V gene TRBV19, with no clear D. CDR1 LNHDA and CDR2 SQIVND come from the germline V gene (reference sequence). V lost 4 bases to trimming and J lost 2 bases, with 15 bases between them. This CDR3 has 15 residues. CDR3 DNA: TGTGCCAGTAGTACCGACCCAGCAGTGGCCTACGAGCAGTACTTC. Amino acids: CASSTDPAVAYEQYF.

The genes are TRBV7-9 and TRBJ1-3; 12 bases are a match to TRBD1. With 6 bases clipped from V and 0 bases from J, the junction kept 6 bases outside the gene matches. CDR1 is SEHNR, CDR2 FQNEAQ, per germline (reference sequence). CDR3 length equals 17 residues. This CDR3 is CASSSGTGGLSGNTIYF. As DNA, the CDR3 is TGTGCCAGCAGTTCGGGGACAGGGGGCCTCTCTGGAAACACCATATATTTT.

V usage is TRBV7-9 and J usage is TRBJ2-1, with TRBD2 identical over 9 bases. The trim removed 5 bases at V and 7 bases at J, leaving 15 bases unmatched. Germline CDR1 reads SEHNR; CDR2 reads FQNEAQ (reference sequence). CDR3 size: 17 residues. The CDR3 coding sequence is TGTGCCAGCAGCCCGCCCGCACTAGCGGCGGGGGGGAATGAGCAGTTCTTC. This gives the protein CASSPPALAAGGNEQFF.

The chain carries TRBV28 and TRBJ2-5; TRBD1 matches 8 bases. Germline V gives CDR1 MDHEN, CDR2 SYDVKM. V gave up 4 bases and J gave up 2 bases; unmatched junction bases: 9. The CDR3 extends over 16 amino acids. The CDR3 DNA follows: TGTGCCAGCAGTTCGCACCGGGACAGGAATCAAGAGACCCAGTACTTC. This codes for CASSSHRDRNQETQYF.

This clone has only a few counts. The chain combines TRBV4-1 with TRBJ1-1; D is unclear. Germline CDR1 reads MGHRA; CDR2 reads YSYEKL. CDR3 length equals 11 residues. V gave up 2 bases and J gave up 3 bases, with 1 base separating them. The CDR3 DNA follows: TGCGCCAGCAGCCAATACACTGAAGCTTTCTTT. This codes for CASSQYTEAFF.

The chain uses TRBV7-9 and TRBJ2-3, with D perhaps assigned TRBD1 or TRBD2 (6 bases each). Germline CDR1 SEHNR, CDR2 FQNEAQ (reference sequence). Trimming left V 4 bases short and J 6 bases short, with 11 bases between. The CDR3 covers 13 residues. CDR3 sequence: CASSSVGGDTQYF. CDR3 bases: TGTGCCAGCAGCTCCGTGGGGGGCGATACGCAGTATTTT.

This clone was picked up one time. The chain is built from TRBV25-1 and TRBJ2-7; the D is unclear. V was trimmed by 1 base and J by 2 bases, leaving 15 bases between them. The CDR3 extends over 16 amino acids. Germline V gives CDR1 MGHDK, CDR2 SYGVNS. The DNA for the CDR3 is TGTGCCAGCAGTGAATGGCCCTTCGAAGGAGCCTACGAGCAGTACTTC. Residues: CASSEWPFEGAYEQYF.

The gene calls are TRBV7-2 and TRBJ2-1; 8 nucleotides line up with TRBD2. V trimming: 5 bases; J trimming: 12 bases; junction bases outside the gene matches: 15. Looked up from germline, CDR1 is SGHTA and CDR2 is FQGNSA. The CDR3 is 15 residues long. The CDR3 DNA is TGTGCCAGCAGCCCCCTGGGGGGTAGCGGGATCGGGCAGTTCTTC. Residues: CASSPLGGSGIGQFF. Using reference TRBV7-2 and TRBJ2-1 for the parts outside the CDR3, the full variable domain is GAGVSQSPSNKVTEKGKDVELRCDPISGHTALYWYRQSLGQGLEFLIYFQGNSAPDKSGLPSDRFSAERTGGSVSTLTIQRTQQEDSAVYLCASSPLGGSGIGQFFGPGTRLTVL.

Of note for this clone: In the same sample, other DNA sequences code for this CDR3. The chain has TRBV6-5 and TRBJ1-1; no clear D. Looked up from germline, CDR1 is MNHEY and CDR2 is SVGAGI. This CDR3 region has 13 residues. V lost 2 bases and J 4 bases, leaving 8 bases between the germline ends. The CDR3 region is CASSYRVGTEAFF. The CDR3 region has the DNA TGTGCCAGCAGTTACCGGGTGGGCACTGAAGCTTTCTTT.

The chain recombines TRBV7-8 with TRBJ1-1; D may be TRBD1 (5 bases). Germline loops: CDR1 SGHVS, CDR2 FQNEAQ. The ends were cut back, 4 bases at V and 0 bases at J, with 12 bases in the middle. This CDR3 comprises 15 residues. The CDR3 sequence is CASSSDRGVNTEAFF. The CDR3 bases are TGTGCCAGCAGCTCCGATCGGGGCGTGAACACTGAAGCTTTCTTT.

The V and J genes are TRBV4-1 and TRBJ1-2, with D uncertain. Per the germline V gene, CDR1 is MGHRA and CDR2 is YSYEKL. CDR3 size: 14 residues. V lost 0 bases to trimming and J lost 5 bases, with 10 bases between them. This CDR3 reads CASSQEAEGYGYTF. CDR3 DNA sequence: TGCGCCAGCAGCCAAGAGGCGGAGGGTTATGGCTACACCTTC.

The sample holds one count of this clone. The genes are TRBV9 and TRBJ2-1; D tentatively reads TRBD1 or TRBD2 (6 bases each). The germline V gene has CDR1 SGDLS and CDR2 YYNGEE. The CDR3 consists of 12 residues. With 10 bases removed from V and 9 bases from J, the gap between germline ends came to 17 bases. This CDR3 is CASHAGEVEQFF. CDR3 in DNA: TGTGCCTCTCACGCAGGGGAGGTTGAGCAGTTCTTC.

In nucleotides, the CDR3 is TGCAGCGTTGAGTTTGGACTGCGGGGAACCTACGAGCAGTACTTC. Its translation: CSVEFGLRGTYEQYF. The V call is TRBV29-1, the J call TRBJ2-7; possible D gene TRBD2, 6 bases. The CDR3 totals 15 residues. Trimming took 3 bases from V and 2 from J, leaving 17 bases between them. The germline V gene encodes CDR1 SQVTM and CDR2 ANQGSEA.

The V gene is TRBV28, the J gene TRBJ2-7; tentatively, D is TRBD2 (7 bases). CDR3 length: 15 amino acids. In germline, CDR1 is MDHEN, CDR2 SYDVKM. V was shortened by 7 bases and J by 3 bases, with 19 bases between the two germline ends. The chain's CDR3 is CASTARGGRGYEQYF. The CDR3 DNA follows: TGTGCCAGCACCGCAAGGGGGGGTCGGGGCTACGAGCAGTACTTC.

The chain carries TRBV4-2 and TRBJ2-2, with 9 bases aligning to TRBD2. The J segment lost 7 bases and the V segment lost 1 base, leaving 10 bases of the junction unmatched. CDR3 length: 17 amino acids. The germline CDR1 and CDR2 sequences are LGHNA and YNFKEQ. The CDR3 spells CASSQGPGLAGGGELFF. CDR3 in DNA: TGTGCCAGCAGCCAAGGCCCGGGACTAGCTGGCGGCGGGGAGCTGTTTTTT.

The V gene is TRBV7-2, the J gene TRBJ2-7, with D tentatively TRBD1 or TRBD2 (5 bases each). CDR1 and CDR2 from the germline V gene are SGHTA and FQGNSA. The CDR3 has 12 amino acids. Trimming removed 1 base from V and 6 bases from J, with 7 bases in between. CDR3: CASSLGGAEQYF. CDR3 DNA: TGTGCCAGCAGCTTAGGAGGGGCCGAGCAGTACTTC.

This chain connects TRBV7-9 to TRBJ1-2; D is possibly TRBD1 (5 bases). The V and J ends lost 3 bases and 3 bases respectively, with 8 bases between them. Per the germline V gene, CDR1 is SEHNR and CDR2 is FQNEAQ (reference sequence). The CDR3 covers 13 residues. This chain's CDR3 is CASSFGGDYGYTF. In DNA, the CDR3 is TGTGCCAGCAGCTTTGGAGGGGACTATGGCTACACCTTC.

The genes are TRBV5-6 and TRBJ2-7; 9 nucleotides line up with TRBD1. The junction had 3 bases not matched to a gene; V was cut back by 0 bases and J by 5 bases. Germline lookup yields CDR1 SGHDT and CDR2 YYEEEE. CDR3 length equals 14 residues. The CDR3 DNA sequence: TGTGCCAGCAGCTTGGGGGACAGGGCACACGAGCAGTACTTC. As protein: CASSLGDRAHEQYF.

This clone was seen just once. The rearrangement uses TRBV28 and TRBJ2-1, with TRBD2 matching 9 bases. The CDR3 runs 17 residues. Losses at the gene ends were 1 base for V and 6 bases for J; bases not matched to a gene: 10. Germline V CDR1 and CDR2: MDHEN, SYDVKM. CDR3 DNA sequence: TGTGCCAGCAGTTTATTGAGGGGCGCGGGAGGGGTCAATGAGCAGTTCTTC. Its protein product is CASSLLRGAGGVNEQFF.

J is TRBJ2-7 and V is TRBV29-1; 7 bases are shared with TRBD1. V shed 3 bases and J 5 bases; nucleotides not matched to a gene: 16. Germline V lookup: CDR1 SQVTM, CDR2 ANQGSEA. This CDR3 is 16 amino acids long. The CDR3 coding sequence is TGCAGCGTTGACGTTCTTATTCCGCACAGGGGAGACGAGCAGTACTTC. Its translation: CSVDVLIPHRGDEQYF.

V usage is TRBV7-9 and J usage is TRBJ2-7; perhaps TRBD2 as D (5 bases). The CDR3 runs 15 residues. Germline loops: CDR1 SEHNR, CDR2 FQNEAQ (reference sequence). The ends were cut back, 0 bases at V and 1 base at J, with 10 bases in the middle. CDR3 nucleotide sequence: TGTGCCAGCAGCTTAGCTGAGGGCAGTTCCTACGAGCAGTACTTC. Residues: CASSLAEGSSYEQYF. Variable domain in full (rest from reference TRBV7-9 and TRBJ2-7): DTGVSQNPRHKITKRGQNVTFRCDPISEHNRLYWYRQTLGQGPEFLTYFQNEAQLEKSRLLSDRFSAERPKGSFSTLEIQRTEQGDSAMYLCASSLAEGSSYEQYFGPGTRLTVT.

The rearrangement uses TRBV7-9 and TRBJ2-1; D possibly corresponds to TRBD2 (6 bases). Germline V CDR1 and CDR2: SEHNR, FQNEAQ (reference sequence). The CDR3 runs to 15 residues. Trimming stripped 5 bases from V and 6 bases from J, with 17 bases between. CDR3 coding DNA: TGTGCCAGCAGCCCGAAGGGCGGGGAGAGCAATGAGCAGTTCTTC. It codes for CASSPKGGESNEQFF.

The CDR3 loop is CASSLTGGVFGTEAFF. The CDR3 DNA is TGTGCCAGCAGTTTAACAGGGGGCGTTTTCGGCACTGAAGCTTTCTTT. The V gene is TRBV27, the J gene TRBJ1-1, with TRBD1 identical over 9 bases. Germline CDR1 reads MNHEY; CDR2 reads SMNVEV (reference sequence). The CDR3 has 16 amino acids. J lost 4 bases, V lost 2 bases, and 8 bases had no gene match.

This chain connects TRBV4-1 to TRBJ1-1; D perhaps matches TRBD1 (5 bases). The CDR3 spans 14 residues. The germline V gene encodes CDR1 MGHRA and CDR2 YSYEKL. Trimming removed 4 bases from V and 5 bases from J, with 14 bases in between. CDR3 region: CASSPIGGVTEAFF. Written as DNA, the CDR3 is TGCGCCAGCAGCCCCATAGGAGGGGTTACTGAAGCTTTCTTT.

This chain links TRBV7-9 with TRBJ2-1, with TRBD2 matching 12 bases. CDR3 length: 16 residues. The trim removed 5 bases at V and 3 bases at J, leaving 5 bases unmatched. Germline V gene data show CDR1 as SEHNR and CDR2 as FQNEAQ (reference sequence). The CDR3 region is CASSTRTSGIYNEQFF. In nucleotides, the CDR3 is TGTGCCAGCAGCACAAGGACTAGCGGGATCTACAATGAGCAGTTCTTC.

The chain links TRBV30 to TRBJ2-3; D may correspond to TRBD1 or TRBD2 (5 bases each). Trimming shortened V by 0 bases and J by 5 bases, and 9 bases separated the two germline ends. The CDR3 has 13 residues. Germline CDR1 is GTSNPN and CDR2 is SVGIG (reference sequence). CDR3 region: CAWSVLGGDTQYF. The DNA for the CDR3 is TGTGCCTGGAGTGTACTTGGGGGAGATACGCAGTATTTT.

The CDR3 loop is CASSLRALLGGGAEYGYTF. CDR3 DNA sequence: TGTGCCAGCAGCTTGAGGGCCCTTCTGGGAGGGGGCGCTGAATATGGCTACACCTTC. The chain carries TRBV5-4 and TRBJ1-2, with TRBD1 matching 7 bases. From germline, CDR1 is SGHNT and CDR2 YYREEE (reference sequence). V lost 1 base and J lost 5; bases outside the gene matches: 20. CDR3 length: 19 residues.

The V call is TRBV14, the J call TRBJ2-1, with 10 bases lining up with TRBD2. The J segment lost 9 bases and the V segment lost 4 bases, leaving 3 bases of the junction unmatched. Per germline, CDR1 SGHDN and CDR2 FVKESK. The CDR3 extends over 13 amino acids. Here the CDR3 reads CASSPRLAGEQFF. The CDR3, as DNA: TGTGCCAGCAGCCCGAGACTAGCGGGTGAGCAGTTCTTC.